These T cell receptor beta chains were read from a single sample in a study of chemoradiotherapy in HPV16-positive cancers. Profiled with immunoSEQ multiplex PCR; TCRdb holds only in-frame clones, not every one. The table lists some 8,800 clones, 70% to 80% of them singletons. The sample was taken from a patient who underwent chemoradiotherapy. The receptor set was obtained from a human donor with HPV-associated anogenital cancer. Each CDR3 is given with its conserved first and last residue. The D gene is left open where the match is weak. The listing skips clone size in some rows; elsewhere it reads once, few, many or a size class.

j_call d_call clone_size v_call cdr3_aa cdr3_nt
TRBJ2-7 . . TRBV5-1 CASSLGQVLPYEQYF TGCGCCAGCAGCTTGGGCCAGGTTTTACCCTACGAGCAGTACTTC
TRBJ2-6 . . TRBV2 CASSEAQGLWANVLTF TGTGCCAGCAGTGAAGCGCAGGGTCTCTGGGCCAACGTCCTGACTTTC
TRBJ2-3 TRBD1 . TRBV14 CASSQGQGLDTQYF TGTGCCAGCAGCCAAGGACAGGGGTTAGATACGCAGTATTTT
TRBJ2-3 TRBD2 . TRBV5-6 CASSKLAGGATDTQYF TGTGCCAGCAGCAAACTAGCGGGGGGGGCCACAGATACGCAGTATTTT
TRBJ1-6 . . TRBV18 CASSPGHSSPLHF TGTGCCAGCTCTCCGGGACATTCCTCACCCCTCCACTTT
TRBJ1-6 . few TRBV10-3 CATRDRDSPLHF TGTGCCACTCGGGACCGAGATTCACCCCTCCACTTT
TRBJ2-1 . few TRBV18 CASSPFQGNEQFF TGTGCCAGCTCCCCGTTTCAAGGGAATGAGCAGTTCTTC
TRBJ2-2 TRBD1 . TRBV19 CASRGTVIAGELFF TGTGCCAGTAGGGGGACAGTGATAGCCGGGGAGCTGTTTTTT
TRBJ2-7 . . TRBV7-2 CASSYPTQYPWEQYF TGTGCCAGCAGTTATCCGACCCAATACCCCTGGGAGCAGTACTTC
TRBJ1-3 TRBD1 . TRBV19 CASREDRVSRNTIYF TGTGCCAGTAGAGAGGACAGGGTCTCCAGAAACACCATATATTTT
TRBJ1-1 . . TRBV11-2 CASSKGNGVNTEAFF TGTGCCAGCAGCAAAGGTAATGGGGTGAACACTGAAGCTTTCTTT
TRBJ2-5 . few TRBV2 CASTGRAGRQTQYF TGTGCCAGCACGGGCAGGGCCGGGCGGCAGACCCAGTACTTC
TRBJ2-3 . . TRBV2 CASKVGQGLNTQYF TGTGCCAGCAAAGTCGGCCAGGGCCTTAATACGCAGTATTTT
TRBJ2-1 . . TRBV7-2 CASSLVVGGLYNEQFF TGTGCCAGCAGCTTAGTCGTGGGGGGGCTTTACAATGAGCAGTTCTTC
TRBJ1-1 . . TRBV5-1 CASSLDGMNTEAFF TGCGCCAGCAGCCTCGACGGCATGAACACTGAAGCTTTCTTT
TRBJ2-5 TRBD2 . TRBV11-2 CASSPLGRGGQETQYF TGTGCCAGCAGCCCATTGGGGCGGGGGGGCCAGGAGACCCAGTACTTC
TRBJ1-2 . few TRBV7-9 CASSGAMGYTF TGTGCCAGCTCAGGGGCGATGGGCTACACCTTC
TRBJ2-7 TRBD1 . TRBV7-6 CASSPQGQGYEQYF TGTGCCAGCAGTCCCCAAGGACAGGGCTACGAGCAGTACTTC
TRBJ1-3 TRBD1 . TRBV11-2 CASREGQGNTIYF TGTGCCAGCAGGGAGGGACAGGGAAACACCATATATTTT
TRBJ2-5 TRBD1 once TRBV6-6 CASSYPTGAETQYF TGTGCCAGCAGTTACCCGACAGGGGCAGAGACCCAGTACTTC
TRBJ2-7 . . TRBV10-3 CAISESSAASYEQYF TGTGCCATCAGTGAGTCCAGTGCCGCCTCCTACGAGCAGTACTTC
TRBJ2-7 TRBD1 . TRBV7-7 CASSLDDRGYEQYF TGTGCTAGCAGCTTAGACGACAGGGGCTACGAGCAGTACTTC
TRBJ2-7 . . TRBV7-2 CASSPVRGSYEQYF TGTGCCAGCAGCCCCGTCCGGGGATCCTACGAGCAGTACTTC
TRBJ1-1 TRBD1 . TRBV7-2 CASSAGQMNTEAFF TGTGCCAGCAGCGCGGGACAGATGAACACTGAAGCTTTCTTT
TRBJ2-5 . . TRBV2 CASDSGLEETQYF TGTGCCAGCGATTCGGGGTTAGAAGAGACCCAGTACTTC
TRBJ1-6 . . TRBV19 CASSEVGIGDNSPLHF TGTGCCAGTAGTGAGGTCGGGATAGGTGATAATTCACCCCTCCACTTT
TRBJ1-1 . . TRBV6-5 CASSYGVGTEAFF TGTGCCAGCAGTTACGGGGTTGGCACTGAAGCTTTCTTT
TRBJ2-1 . . TRBV2 CASSQEYNEQFF TGTGCCAGCAGTCAGGAGTACAATGAGCAGTTCTTC
TRBJ2-1 TRBD2 medium-sized TRBV2 CASSVRGGGNEQFF TGTGCCAGCAGTGTACGCGGGGGGGGCAATGAGCAGTTCTTC
TRBJ2-7 TRBD1 . TRBV5-6 CASRQGQGTILGEQYF TGTGCCAGCAGACAGGGACAGGGGACTATCCTAGGCGAGCAGTACTTC
TRBJ1-3 . . TRBV5-6 CASSLVSASSGNTIYF TGTGCCAGCAGCTTGGTCTCCGCAAGCTCTGGAAACACCATATATTTT